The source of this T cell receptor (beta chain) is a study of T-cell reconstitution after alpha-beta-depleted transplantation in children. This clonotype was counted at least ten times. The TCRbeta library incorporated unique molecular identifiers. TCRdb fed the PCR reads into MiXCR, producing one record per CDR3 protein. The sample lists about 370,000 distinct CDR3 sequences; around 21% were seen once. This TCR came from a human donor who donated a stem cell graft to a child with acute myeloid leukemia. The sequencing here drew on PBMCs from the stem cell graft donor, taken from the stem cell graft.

CDR3 sequence: CSARAGRVNTEAFF. As DNA, the CDR3 is TGCAGTGCTAGAGCGGGACGGGTGAACACTGAAGCTTTCTTT. This chain links TRBV20-1 with TRBJ1-1, with a tentative D call TRBD1 (5 bases). V lost 1 base to trimming and J lost 0 bases, with 9 bases between them. Germline CDR1 is DFQATT and CDR2 is SNEGSKA (reference sequence). The CDR3 sequence is 14 residues long.